The sequence of this TCR beta chain was determined in a study of spatial heterogeneity in lung cancer. This clonotype occurred many times. This sample's time point: sample taken at primary tumor resection. Whole RNA was taken from tumor, nontumor lung or frozen PBMC; it was then sequenced unsorted. TCRdb independently ran MiXCR on the 5' RACE reads; one entry per CDR3 protein. The sample shows 40,000 to 45,000 distinct CDR3 sequences, roughly an eighth of them seen only once. Sequences were derived from PBMCs, sampled at surgery. The clonotype was recovered from a male donor with early-stage non-small cell lung cancer.

This CDR3 is CASSARVENSPLHF. CDR3 bases: TGTGCCAGCAGTGCCAGGGTCGAGAATTCACCCCTCCACTTT. The rearrangement joins TRBV25-1 to TRBJ1-6; weak D call: TRBD1 (5 bases). V was cut by 4 bases and J by 7 bases, with 11 bases left in between. The CDR3 consists of 14 residues. The germline CDR1 and CDR2 sequences are MGHDK and SYGVNS.